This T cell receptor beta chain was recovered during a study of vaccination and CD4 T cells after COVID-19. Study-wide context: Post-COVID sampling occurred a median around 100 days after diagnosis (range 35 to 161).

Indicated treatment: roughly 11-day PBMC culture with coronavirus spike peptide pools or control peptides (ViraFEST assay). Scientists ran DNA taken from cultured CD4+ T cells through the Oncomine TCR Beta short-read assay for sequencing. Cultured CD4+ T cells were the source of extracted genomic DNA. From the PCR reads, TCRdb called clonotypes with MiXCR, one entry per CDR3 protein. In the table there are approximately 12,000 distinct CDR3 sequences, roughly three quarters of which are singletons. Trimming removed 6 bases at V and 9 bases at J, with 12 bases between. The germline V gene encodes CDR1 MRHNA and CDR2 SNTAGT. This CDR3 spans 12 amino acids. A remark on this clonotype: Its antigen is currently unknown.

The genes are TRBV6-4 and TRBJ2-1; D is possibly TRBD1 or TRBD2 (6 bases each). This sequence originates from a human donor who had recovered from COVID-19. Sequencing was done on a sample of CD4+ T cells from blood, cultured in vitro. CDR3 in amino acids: CASRTEGGEQFF. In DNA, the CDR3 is TGTGCCAGCAGAACGGAGGGGGGTGAGCAGTTCTTC.